This passage covers 13 T cell receptor beta chains from one sample sequenced in a study of T-cell reconstitution after alpha-beta-depleted transplantation in children. TCRbeta library construction was performed incorporating unique molecular identifiers. TCRdb re-analysed the PCR reads in MiXCR, keeping a single row per CDR3 protein. Here the sample spans around 380,000 distinct CDR3 sequences, approximately 10% being singletons. The source was PBMCs from the stem cell graft donor, collected from the stem cell graft. The receptors stem from a human donor who donated a stem cell graft to a child with acute myeloid leukemia.

This clonotype occurred a few times. The rearrangement uses TRBV5-1 and TRBJ2-5; 8 bases are shared with TRBD2. The CDR3 runs to 15 residues. CDR1 is SGHRS, CDR2 YFSETQ, per germline. The V segment lost 4 bases and the J segment 2 bases; nucleotides outside the gene matches: 7. This CDR3 is CASSTLLAEQETQYF. The CDR3 nucleotides read TGCGCCAGCAGCACATTACTAGCGGAGCAAGAGACCCAGTACTTC.

This chain connects TRBV20-1 to TRBJ2-4, with TRBD1 identical over 9 bases. With V trimmed by 0 bases and J by 8 bases, 8 bases remained unmatched. This CDR3 is built from 15 residues. Germline V gene lookup returns CDR1 DFQATT and CDR2 SNEGSKA (reference sequence). The CDR3 sequence: CSARDWGQGLYIQYF. DNA for the CDR3: TGCAGTGCTAGAGATTGGGGACAGGGTTTATACATTCAGTACTTC.

The genes are TRBV20-1 and TRBJ2-7; TRBD2 matches at 11 bases. Losses at the gene ends were 6 bases for V and 0 bases for J; bases not matched to a gene: 10. This CDR3 is built from 16 residues. Germline V lookup: CDR1 DFQATT, CDR2 SNEGSKA (reference sequence). CDR3 sequence: CSANPGLAVASYEQYF. The CDR3 DNA follows: TGCAGTGCAAACCCGGGACTAGCGGTCGCCTCCTACGAGCAGTACTTC.

This clonotype was counted between two and nine times. CDR3 sequence: CASWTSGEETQYF. DNA of the CDR3: TGTGCCAGCTGGACTAGCGGGGAGGAGACCCAGTACTTC. This rearrangement joins TRBV12-3 or TRBV12-4 to TRBJ2-5; 12 nucleotides agree with TRBD2. The CDR3 is made up of 13 amino acids. V lost 8 bases and J lost 5; bases outside the gene matches: 3.

This clonotype showed up many times. This chain joins TRBV24-1 and TRBJ2-1; D not certain. Germline assignment: CDR1 KGHDR and CDR2 SFDVKD. V lost 2 bases and J 0 bases, leaving 10 bases between the germline ends. The CDR3 covers 16 residues. The CDR3 sequence: CATSDSGPRSYNEQFF. As DNA, the CDR3 is TGTGCCACCAGTGATTCCGGACCGCGCTCCTACAATGAGCAGTTCTTC.

CDR3 coding DNA: TGCAGTGCTAGTCGGGGCGACAGCGCAAATCAGCCCCAGCATTTT. It is translated as CSASRGDSANQPQHF. The rearrangement links TRBV20-1 to TRBJ1-5; TRBD1 might be the D (5 bases). Germline lookup yields CDR1 DFQATT and CDR2 SNEGSKA (reference sequence). Trimming shortened V by 3 bases and J by 4 bases, and 16 bases separated the two germline ends. The CDR3 is made up of 15 amino acids.

This clonotype was observed a handful of times. The chain carries TRBV5-1 and TRBJ2-7; tentatively, D is TRBD1 (6 bases). CDR1 SGHRS and CDR2 YFSETQ come from the germline V gene. The CDR3 is made up of 18 amino acids. V was cut by 4 bases and J by 3 bases, with 26 bases left in between. CDR3 amino acids: CASSLDSGTPGLGYEQYV. The CDR3 bases are TGCGCCAGCAGCCTGGACTCCGGGACACCCGGGCTCGGCTACGAGCAGTACGTC.

This clonotype was detected only a few times. The chain combines TRBV3-1 with TRBJ2-3; maybe TRBD2 (5 bases). Germline V gene data show CDR1 as LGHDT and CDR2 as YNNKEL (reference sequence). Trimming took off 1 base at V and 4 bases at J, with 12 bases between the two ends. This CDR3 is built from 15 residues. CDR3 DNA: TGTGCCAGCAGCCAAGTGTCCGGGATTGCAGATACGCAGTATTTT. The encoded protein is CASSQVSGIADTQYF.

This clonotype was recorded at least ten times. The gene calls are TRBV7-3 and TRBJ2-3; 10 positions agree with TRBD2. With 8 bases clipped from V and 5 bases from J, the junction kept 13 bases outside the gene matches. Germline CDR1 is SGHTA and CDR2 is FQGTGA. This CDR3 contains 16 residues. CDR3 sequence: CASGGSSGSIIDTQYF. As DNA, the CDR3 is TGTGCCAGCGGGGGTTCTAGCGGGAGTATAATAGATACGCAGTATTTT.

This clonotype was seen more than once but under ten times. The chain recombines TRBV20-1 with TRBJ2-7; 14 bases are shared with TRBD2. There are 13 residues in the CDR3. Per germline, CDR1 DFQATT and CDR2 SNEGSKA (reference sequence). The junction had 5 bases not matched to a gene; V was cut back by 6 bases and J by 7 bases. CDR3 in DNA: TGCAGTGCCTCGGGACTAGCGGGAGATGAGCAGTACTTC. Translating gives CSASGLAGDEQYF.

This clonotype was seen ten or more times. The chain has TRBV4-1 and TRBJ2-5, with TRBD2 as a possible D gene (7 bases). This CDR3 comprises 15 residues. Trimming removed 1 base from V and 5 bases from J, with 14 bases in between. Germline V CDR1 and CDR2: MGHRA, YSYEKL. The CDR3 DNA is TGCGCCAGCAGCCAAGGTTGGGGGGGCCGGGAGACCCAGTACTTC. This sequence encodes CASSQGWGGRETQYF.

This clonotype came up a few times. The rearrangement joins TRBV2 to TRBJ2-3; 13 nucleotides line up with TRBD2. There are 14 residues in the CDR3. Germline V gene lookup returns CDR1 SNHLY and CDR2 FYNNEI. Germline trimming cut 9 bases from V and 6 bases from J; bases unmatched to any gene: 6. The CDR3 is CARGTSGDRDTQYF. The CDR3 DNA sequence: TGTGCCAGGGGGACTAGCGGGGATAGGGATACGCAGTATTTT.

The sample holds many counts of this clonotype. The gene calls are TRBV25-1 and TRBJ1-4; perhaps TRBD1 as D (6 bases). The germline V gene has CDR1 MGHDK and CDR2 SYGVNS. Trimming left V 2 bases short and J 12 bases short, with 16 bases between. CDR3 length: 14 amino acids. CDR3 sequence reads: CASSEGQGPDELFF. DNA of the CDR3: TGTGCCAGCAGTGAAGGGCAGGGGCCGGATGAACTGTTTTTT.